The 4 T cell receptor beta chains below were found in one sample sequenced in a study of cytomegalovirus exposure and HLA in healthy donors. The PCR contained 60 Vbeta and 13 Jbeta primers. Only in-frame clones appear in the TCRdb table, and some are missing; sequencing was by immunoSEQ multiplex PCR. The sample comprises more than 90,000 clones, about 72% of which are singletons, and about 5% rests with the top ten. The specimen sequenced was PBMCs. All receptors come from a man aged 45-65 years in good health and CMV-seropositive.

The chain joins TRBV6-5 to TRBJ2-7; 8 bases agree with TRBD1. Looked up from germline, CDR1 is MNHEY and CDR2 is SVGAGI. Trimming at V came to 6 bases and at J to 5 bases, leaving 9 bases not matched to a gene. This CDR3 has 14 amino acids. CDR3 loop: CASRYRDRSNEQYF. The CDR3 DNA reads as TGTGCCAGCAGATACCGGGACAGGTCAAACGAGCAGTACTTC.

This clone showed up just once. The V call is TRBV2, the J call TRBJ1-5; D gene uncertain. Trimming pared 1 base from V and 3 bases from J, leaving 13 bases between. The CDR3 contains 16 residues. The germline V gene has CDR1 SNHLY and CDR2 FYNNEI. CDR3 DNA sequence: TGTGCCAGCAGTGAAGTTAGAGGCCTGTACAATCAGCCCCAGCATTTT. Translated: CASSEVRGLYNQPQHF.

J is TRBJ1-2 and V is TRBV6-5; D is perhaps TRBD1 (5 bases). The CDR3 runs to 14 residues. CDR1 is MNHEY and CDR2 is SVGAGI in the germline V gene. V lost 5 bases to trimming and J lost 8 bases, with 18 bases between them. CDR3 bases: TGTGCCAGCAGTCCGCAGGGCCTCCCGAGCGGCTACACCTTC. Amino acid sequence: CASSPQGLPSGYTF.

The chain is built from TRBV6-1 and TRBJ2-3; unclear D gene. Germline CDR1 MNHNS, CDR2 SASEGT. The V end lost 7 bases, the J end lost 1 base, and 15 bases lay between the germline ends. The CDR3 is 15 residues long. The CDR3 DNA reads TGTGCCAGCACCCTCATTCATACGGGCACAGATACGCAGTATTTT. Encoded protein: CASTLIHTGTDTQYF.